This entry lists 16 T cell receptor beta chains sequenced from one sample in a study of cytomegalovirus exposure and HLA in healthy donors. PCR involved 60 Vbeta and 13 Jbeta primers. Generated by immunoSEQ multiplex PCR, the TCRdb table keeps only in-frame clones and is missing some. The repertoire holds almost 200,000 clones, 79% seen once, with 3.5% to 5% in the top ten. The sample was PBMCs. The receptors originated from a woman in her 30s in good health and CMV-seropositive.

This chain connects TRBV6-5 to TRBJ1-3; 9 bases are shared with TRBD1. The germline gives CDR1 MNHEY, CDR2 SVGAGI. The trim removed 10 bases at V and 3 bases at J, leaving 4 bases unmatched. The CDR3 covers 13 residues. For the CDR3, the DNA is TGTGCCACCCGGACAGGGGATGGAAACACCATATATTTT. Protein sequence: CATRTGDGNTIYF.

This clone showed up just a few times. The J gene is TRBJ2-5, the V gene TRBV6-5, with D maybe TRBD1 (5 bases). The CDR3 loop spans 14 amino acids. V lost 4 bases and J 4 bases, leaving 13 bases between the germline ends. From germline, CDR1 is MNHEY and CDR2 SVGAGI. In DNA form, the CDR3 reads TGTGCCAGCAGTTCGCAGGGTATTTTAGAGACCCAGTACTTC. Its protein product is CASSSQGILETQYF.

The chain uses TRBV29-1 and TRBJ2-7; a possible D gene is TRBD1 (6 bases). CDR3 length equals 13 residues. Germline values: CDR1 SQVTM, CDR2 ANQGSEA. Trimming left V 6 bases short and J 6 bases short, with 18 bases between. The CDR3 nucleotides read TGCAGCGTAGCAAGAAACAGGGCCCCCGAGCAGTACTTC. Its protein is CSVARNRAPEQYF.

In this sample, this clone turned up a few times. The DNA of the CDR3 is TGTGCCAGCAGTTTTATAGCGGGGGGAAAAGATGAGCAGTTCTTC. It yields the protein CASSFIAGGKDEQFF. The chain combines TRBV6-4 with TRBJ2-1; 10 positions agree with TRBD2. J was trimmed by 8 bases and V by 5 bases; bases with no gene match: 9. Germline loops: CDR1 MRHNA, CDR2 SNTAGT. This CDR3 comprises 15 residues.

This chain uses TRBV14 with TRBJ1-2; D remains unclear. V lost 2 bases and J lost 2, with 12 bases in between. This CDR3 comprises 15 residues. Germline CDR1 and CDR2: SGHDN and FVKESK. CDR3 in amino acids: CASSQIAATNYGYTF. In DNA, the CDR3 is TGTGCCAGCAGCCAAATCGCGGCAACCAACTATGGCTACACCTTC.

The rearrangement joins TRBV5-6 to TRBJ2-7; 9 positions agree with TRBD1. CDR1 is SGHDT and CDR2 is YYEEEE in the germline V gene. With 4 bases clipped from V and 7 bases from J, the junction kept 12 bases outside the gene matches. CDR3 size: 15 residues. This chain's CDR3 is CASSVDRGLFWEQYF. The CDR3 region has the DNA TGTGCCAGCAGCGTGGACAGGGGCCTATTTTGGGAGCAGTACTTC.

CDR3 in DNA: TGTGCCAGCACCTTATCCCTCTCCTACAATGAGCAGTTCTTC. Its protein product is CASTLSLSYNEQFF. The J gene is TRBJ2-1, the V gene TRBV6-1, with D hard to call. Germline V gene sequence: CDR1 MNHNS, CDR2 SASEGT. This CDR3 is 14 amino acids long. V was pared by 7 bases and J by 0 bases, with 10 bases between.

This chain links TRBV6-5 with TRBJ2-7, with D maybe TRBD1 (6 bases). CDR3 length: 13 amino acids. V lost 2 bases, J lost 5 bases, and 10 bases lay in between. The germline CDR1 and CDR2 sequences are MNHEY and SVGAGI. CDR3: CASSYAGDNEQYF. Here the CDR3 DNA reads TGTGCCAGCAGTTACGCAGGGGACAACGAGCAGTACTTC.

The gene calls are TRBV5-4 and TRBJ1-2, with D possibly TRBD1 on 5 matching bases. The germline V gene encodes CDR1 SGHNT and CDR2 YYREEE (reference sequence). V was clipped by 0 bases and J by 1 base, with 10 bases between them. This CDR3 region has 15 residues. CDR3 sequence (DNA): TGTGCCAGCAGCTTGGGGACACCGGTTAACTATGGCTACACCTTC. Translation gives CASSLGTPVNYGYTF.

The chain recombines TRBV30 with TRBJ2-2, with TRBD2 identical over 7 bases. CDR1 is GTSNPN, CDR2 SVGIG, per germline (reference sequence). The CDR3 is 15 residues long. V gave up 4 bases and J gave up 6 bases; unmatched junction bases: 11. CDR3 region: CAWIFPGDYSGELFF. The CDR3 DNA sequence: TGTGCCTGGATCTTTCCCGGGGACTACTCCGGGGAGCTGTTTTTT. Full variable domain (missing parts from reference TRBV30 and TRBJ2-2): SQTIHQWPATLVQPVGSPLSLECTVEGTSNPNLYWYRQAAGRGLQLLFYSVGIGQISSEVPQNLSASRPQDRQFILSSKKLLLSDSGFYLCAWIFPGDYSGELFFGEGSRLTVL.

Notes on this clone: The junction and the germline gene differ at one end; a read error may be behind it. This sequence joins TRBV7-9 and TRBJ2-7; maybe TRBD1 (5 bases). Per the germline V gene, CDR1 is SEHNR and CDR2 is FQNEAQ (reference sequence). The CDR3 length is 12 residues. The CDR3 here is CSSSRDSYEQYF. CDR3 DNA: TGTTCCAGCAGCCGTGACAGCTACGAGCAGTACTTC.

The chain recombines TRBV9 with TRBJ2-1; D might be TRBD2 (6 bases). Trimming removed 2 bases at V and 3 bases at J, with 6 bases between. The CDR3 loop spans 13 amino acids. In germline, CDR1 is SGDLS, CDR2 YYNGEE. The CDR3 nucleotides are TGTGCCAGCAGCGTGACTAGCTACAATGAGCAGTTCTTC. Residues: CASSVTSYNEQFF.

The chain is built from TRBV7-2 and TRBJ1-5, with a tentative D call TRBD1 (6 bases). The ends were cut back, 4 bases at V and 4 bases at J, with 17 bases in the middle. The CDR3 length is 16 residues. Per the germline V gene, CDR1 is SGHTA and CDR2 is FQGNSA. The CDR3, as DNA: TGTGCCAGCAGCTACCCTCCCGGGACAAGTAATCAGCCCCAGCATTTT. It yields the protein CASSYPPGTSNQPQHF.

This chain links TRBV5-1 with TRBJ2-1; TRBD2 is a possible D gene (7 bases). V was clipped by 4 bases and J by 8 bases, with 16 bases between them. CDR3 size: 14 residues. Per the germline V gene, CDR1 is SGHRS and CDR2 is YFSETQ. The CDR3 DNA reads TGCGCCAGCAGCGACAGGACTAGAGATGATGAGCAGTTCTTC. This sequence encodes CASSDRTRDDEQFF.

V usage is TRBV5-5 and J usage is TRBJ2-7, with TRBD1 identical over 8 bases. Germline V gene lookup returns CDR1 SGHKS and CDR2 YYEKEE (reference sequence). The V segment lost 2 bases and the J segment 1 base; nucleotides outside the gene matches: 5. There are 15 residues in the CDR3. The CDR3 DNA reads as TGTGCCAGCAGCTTTTCGACAGGGGCGTCCTACGAGCAGTACTTC. Amino acids: CASSFSTGASYEQYF.

V is TRBV5-4 and J is TRBJ2-1; no firm D call. Germline V lookup: CDR1 SGHNT, CDR2 YYREEE (reference sequence). The CDR3 consists of 14 residues. Trimming pared 2 bases from V and 0 bases from J, leaving 6 bases between. CDR3 region: CASSFTGSYNEQFF. In nucleotides, the CDR3 is TGTGCCAGCAGCTTCACCGGCTCCTACAATGAGCAGTTCTTC. The full variable domain, completed using reference TRBV5-4 and TRBJ2-1, is ETGVTQSPTHLIKTRGQQVTLRCSSQSGHNTVSWYQQALGQGPQFIFQYYREEENGRGNFPPRFSGLQFPNYSSELNVNALELDDSALYLCASSFTGSYNEQFFGPGTRLTVL.